The rows below give T cell receptor beta chains drawn from one sample of a study of blood T cell repertoires in COVID-19. Sequencing used immunoSEQ multiplex PCR; TCRdb keeps in-frame clones, though not all of them. Found here are around 97,000 clones, approximately 87% of them singletons; the top ten hold 15%. Sequences were obtained from peripheral blood. The receptors here all came from a human donor in a cohort sampled during active COVID-19. Both conserved end residues are part of each CDR3. D genes are given only for firm matches.

v_call,d_call,j_call,cdr3_aa
TRBV2,TRBD1,TRBJ1-5,CASSGGGTENQPQHF
TRBV7-9,TRBD2,TRBJ2-4,CASSTTGTSGSSIQYF
TRBV5-1,TRBD1,TRBJ2-7,CASSPPGTGGLLEQYF
TRBV7-8,TRBD2,TRBJ2-1,CASSTIAGGRYNEQFF
TRBV2,TRBD2,TRBJ2-5,CASEREGRQETQYF
TRBV27,-,TRBJ1-5,CASSLSNASNQPQHF
TRBV19,TRBD2,TRBJ2-7,CASSGRANYEQYF
TRBV19,-,TRBJ1-4,CASSIGTTNEKLFF
TRBV2,TRBD2,TRBJ2-7,CASTRWVAGAYEQYF
TRBV5-6,-,TRBJ1-5,CASSLRVSNQPQHF
TRBV18,TRBD2,TRBJ2-4,CASSPTSGLAKNIQYF
TRBV19,-,TRBJ2-5,CASSIAFQETQYF
TRBV6-2/TRBV6-3,TRBD2,TRBJ2-1,CASSYSGQRGGEQFF
TRBV5-1,TRBD1,TRBJ2-4,CASSLVGQGDIQYF
TRBV5-6,TRBD2,TRBJ2-7,CASSMGLAGGYEQYF
TRBV25-1,TRBD1,TRBJ1-1,CASTYTGGTEAFF
TRBV5-1,-,TRBJ2-2,CASSLLGQGGELFF
TRBV24-1,-,TRBJ1-3,CATRVLEPAPHSGNTIYF
TRBV6-2/TRBV6-3,-,TRBJ1-1,CASSYSTSAGANTEAFF
TRBV29-1,-,TRBJ2-5,CSAEGVGAHRETQYF
TRBV5-1,TRBD1,TRBJ2-5,CASSLPLTGSGETQYF
TRBV6-2/TRBV6-3,-,TRBJ2-7,CASSYSTGYEQYF
TRBV5-6,-,TRBJ1-3,CASSLARQVSGNTIYF
TRBV9,TRBD2,TRBJ2-1,CASSEGLGPYNEQFF
TRBV9,-,TRBJ1-3,CASSVDGGNSGNTIYF
TRBV6-1,-,TRBJ2-7,CASSEEGASVSSYEQYF
TRBV7-2,TRBD1,TRBJ2-1,CASSHGGTGGDEQFF
TRBV2,-,TRBJ2-1,CASQPQGHQQFF
TRBV3-1/TRBV3-2,TRBD1,TRBJ1-2,CASSSRDRVNGYTF
TRBV7-2,-,TRBJ1-2,CASSLAPRRSNYGYTF
TRBV29-1,TRBD1,TRBJ1-1,CSVPGTVGVGVTEAFF
TRBV6-5,-,TRBJ1-5,CASRTRGLWNQPQHF
TRBV28,-,TRBJ1-2,CASSLAANYGYTF
TRBV7-2,TRBD2,TRBJ2-1,CASSLITGLLAGVNEQFF
TRBV7-9,-,TRBJ1-2,CASSLEAANYGYTF
TRBV5-1,-,TRBJ2-3,CASSFGDLTDTQYF
TRBV5-1,TRBD1,TRBJ1-6,CASSPGTGNSPLHF
TRBV20-1,-,TRBJ2-1,CSAVAEEQFF
TRBV28,TRBD2,TRBJ2-3,CASSTQAGGGTYF
TRBV3-1/TRBV3-2,TRBD1,TRBJ2-7,CASTRPEGGAVYF
TRBV6-7,-,TRBJ1-5,CASKNESQHF
TRBV25-1,TRBD1,TRBJ2-1,CASMGQGYNEQFF
TRBV2,-,TRBJ1-1,CASSVVSGPNTEAFF
TRBV7-9,-,TRBJ2-3,CASSPRGLSTDTQYF
TRBV18,-,TRBJ1-1,CASSPEGNTEAFF
TRBV2,-,TRBJ1-2,CASSEVSWAINYGYTF
TRBV5-8,TRBD2,TRBJ2-3,CASSRISGGRTDTQYF
TRBV5-1,-,TRBJ1-1,CASSHPWRGTAEAFF
TRBV10-2,-,TRBJ1-2,CASSPQGNYGYTF
TRBV7-9,-,TRBJ1-4,CASSLALRQKHEKLFF
TRBV28,TRBD2,TRBJ2-7,CASTGLAGGYSYEQYF
TRBV19,TRBD1,TRBJ1-1,CASRRGTGANTEAFF
TRBV28,-,TRBJ1-5,CASSPQGLGGNQPQHF
TRBV2,TRBD2,TRBJ2-2,CASKTSGWAGELFF